The 14 T cell receptor beta chains given below trace back to one sample, sequenced in a study of radiotherapy plus CTLA-4 blockade in lung cancer. Data came from immunoSEQ multiplex PCR; TCRdb stores just in-frame clones and leaves some out. Among roughly 90,000 clones listed, approximately 78% were seen once. The sequencing here drew on peripheral blood, taken from a patient treated with radiotherapy plus ipilimumab. These receptors all come from a human donor with non-small cell lung cancer that progressed on radiotherapy plus ipilimumab.

V is TRBV6-5 and J is TRBJ2-1; D gene unclear. This CDR3 is built from 14 residues. Germline V lookup: CDR1 MNHEY, CDR2 SVGAGI. The V end lost 3 bases, the J end lost 0 bases, and 6 bases lay between the germline ends. This chain's CDR3 is CASSYFSSYNEQFF. The CDR3, as DNA: TGTGCCAGCAGTTATTTTAGCTCCTACAATGAGCAGTTCTTC.

A few counts support this clone. This chain joins TRBV7-3 and TRBJ2-6; perhaps TRBD1 as D (6 bases). The V end was cut by 5 bases, the J end by 0 bases, with 14 bases between. CDR3 length: 17 residues. The germline gives CDR1 SGHTA, CDR2 FQGTGA. The DNA for the CDR3 is TGTGCCAGCAGCACATCGGACAGCAGCTCTGGGGCCAACGTCCTGACTTTC. It yields the protein CASSTSDSSSGANVLTF.

The rearrangement links TRBV29-1 to TRBJ2-3, with TRBD2 matching over 14 bases. Trimming took 7 bases from V and 5 from J; bases not matched to a gene: 5. The CDR3 has 14 amino acids. The V gene's germline CDR1 is SQVTM and CDR2 ANQGSEA. CDR3 sequence reads: CSARLAGGRDTQYF. DNA for the CDR3: TGCAGCGCGCGACTAGCGGGAGGGCGAGATACGCAGTATTTT.

The rearrangement uses TRBV4-1 and TRBJ2-1; 9 nucleotides line up with TRBD2. Germline CDR1 reads MGHRA; CDR2 reads YSYEKL. This CDR3 is built from 15 residues. The V gene end was trimmed by 4 bases and the J gene end by 4 bases; junction bases not matched to a gene: 5. The CDR3, as DNA: TGCGCCAGCAGCCTCGCCCTAGCGGGGTACAATGAGCAGTTCTTC. Translated: CASSLALAGYNEQFF.

V gene TRBV5-1 combines with J gene TRBJ2-7; a possible D gene is TRBD2 (5 bases). Germline V gives CDR1 SGHRS, CDR2 YFSETQ. CDR3 length: 13 residues. Trimming removed 4 bases from V and 3 bases from J, with 11 bases in between. Written as DNA, the CDR3 is TGCGCCAGCAGCCTTCGGGCGGGCTACGAGCAGTACTTC. Translated: CASSLRAGYEQYF.

This chain joins TRBV7-9 and TRBJ2-1; 11 nucleotides align to TRBD2. The CDR3 runs 13 residues. V trimming: 5 bases; J trimming: 16 bases; junction bases outside the gene matches: 10. Per germline, CDR1 SEHNR and CDR2 FQNEAQ (reference sequence). CDR3 protein: CASSPPLAGGRFF. In nucleotides, the CDR3 is TGTGCCAGCAGCCCGCCCCTAGCGGGGGGACGATTCTTC.

This chain links TRBV14 with TRBJ1-1; no clear D. CDR3 length: 11 residues. In germline, CDR1 is SGHDN, CDR2 FVKESK. Trimming took off 4 bases at V and 4 bases at J, with 4 bases between the two ends. The CDR3 spells CASSRSTEAFF. Written as DNA, the CDR3 is TGTGCCAGCAGCCGGAGCACTGAAGCTTTCTTT.

Regarding this clone: A read error may produce the germline difference seen at one junction end. The chain recombines TRBV19 with TRBJ2-7; 10 bases are shared with TRBD2. The CDR3 has 15 amino acids. Germline V CDR1 and CDR2: LNHDA, SQIVND (reference sequence). The CDR3 DNA is TGTGCTAGTAGTATAAGGACTAGCGGAGCCTACGAGCAGTACTTC. This codes for CASSIRTSGAYEQYF.

This rearrangement joins TRBV4-1 to TRBJ2-1; the match to TRBD2 covers 8 bases. Trimming cost V 6 bases and J 8 bases; bases outside gene matches: 6. The CDR3 is 13 amino acids. CDR1 is MGHRA and CDR2 is YSYEKL in the germline V gene. Here the CDR3 reads CASSGLAGHEQFF. Here the CDR3 DNA reads TGCGCCAGCAGTGGTCTAGCGGGTCATGAGCAGTTCTTC.

This rearrangement joins TRBV11-1 to TRBJ2-2; TRBD2 agrees at 8 bases. The CDR3 has 17 residues. V dropped 5 bases and J dropped 2; count of bases not matched to a gene: 10. Per germline, CDR1 SGHAT and CDR2 FQDESV (reference sequence). CDR3 in amino acids: CASSPNDAGGNTGELFF. For the CDR3, the DNA is TGTGCCAGCAGCCCCAACGACGCGGGAGGAAACACCGGGGAGCTGTTTTTT.

The genes are TRBV12-2 and TRBJ2-3; the table's D call, TRBD2, was not checked against the DNA. TRBV12-2 is listed as a pseudogene. The CDR3 length is 17 residues. CDR3 residues: CASRSASGHVSTDTQYF. DNA of the CDR3: TGTGCAAGTCGCTCCGCTAGCGGACACGTGAGCACAGATACGCAGTATTTT.

The gene calls are TRBV18 and TRBJ2-3, with 8 bases fitting TRBD1. The V and J ends lost 2 bases and 4 bases, in that order; junction bases with no gene match: 5. The CDR3 covers 15 residues. CDR1 and CDR2 from the germline V gene are KGHSH and LQKENI. CDR3 nucleotide sequence: TGTGCCAGCTCACCAAAGGACAGGGTAGCAGATACGCAGTATTTT. Protein product: CASSPKDRVADTQYF.

V gene TRBV6-5 combines with J gene TRBJ1-1, with D hard to call. The length of the CDR3 is 13 residues. V dropped 6 bases and J dropped 7 bases, with 15 bases sitting between them. Per germline, CDR1 MNHEY and CDR2 SVGAGI. CDR3 nucleotides: TGTGCCAGCAGCTCCTGGTCCGGGGTTGAAGCTTTCTTT. It codes for CASSSWSGVEAFF.

This sequence joins TRBV4-1 and TRBJ2-1; D is unresolved. Trimming removed 0 bases at V and 7 bases at J, with 7 bases between. CDR1 is MGHRA, CDR2 YSYEKL, per germline. The CDR3 has 13 residues. CDR3 region: CASSQDQANEQFF. DNA for the CDR3: TGCGCCAGCAGCCAAGATCAAGCGAATGAGCAGTTCTTC.